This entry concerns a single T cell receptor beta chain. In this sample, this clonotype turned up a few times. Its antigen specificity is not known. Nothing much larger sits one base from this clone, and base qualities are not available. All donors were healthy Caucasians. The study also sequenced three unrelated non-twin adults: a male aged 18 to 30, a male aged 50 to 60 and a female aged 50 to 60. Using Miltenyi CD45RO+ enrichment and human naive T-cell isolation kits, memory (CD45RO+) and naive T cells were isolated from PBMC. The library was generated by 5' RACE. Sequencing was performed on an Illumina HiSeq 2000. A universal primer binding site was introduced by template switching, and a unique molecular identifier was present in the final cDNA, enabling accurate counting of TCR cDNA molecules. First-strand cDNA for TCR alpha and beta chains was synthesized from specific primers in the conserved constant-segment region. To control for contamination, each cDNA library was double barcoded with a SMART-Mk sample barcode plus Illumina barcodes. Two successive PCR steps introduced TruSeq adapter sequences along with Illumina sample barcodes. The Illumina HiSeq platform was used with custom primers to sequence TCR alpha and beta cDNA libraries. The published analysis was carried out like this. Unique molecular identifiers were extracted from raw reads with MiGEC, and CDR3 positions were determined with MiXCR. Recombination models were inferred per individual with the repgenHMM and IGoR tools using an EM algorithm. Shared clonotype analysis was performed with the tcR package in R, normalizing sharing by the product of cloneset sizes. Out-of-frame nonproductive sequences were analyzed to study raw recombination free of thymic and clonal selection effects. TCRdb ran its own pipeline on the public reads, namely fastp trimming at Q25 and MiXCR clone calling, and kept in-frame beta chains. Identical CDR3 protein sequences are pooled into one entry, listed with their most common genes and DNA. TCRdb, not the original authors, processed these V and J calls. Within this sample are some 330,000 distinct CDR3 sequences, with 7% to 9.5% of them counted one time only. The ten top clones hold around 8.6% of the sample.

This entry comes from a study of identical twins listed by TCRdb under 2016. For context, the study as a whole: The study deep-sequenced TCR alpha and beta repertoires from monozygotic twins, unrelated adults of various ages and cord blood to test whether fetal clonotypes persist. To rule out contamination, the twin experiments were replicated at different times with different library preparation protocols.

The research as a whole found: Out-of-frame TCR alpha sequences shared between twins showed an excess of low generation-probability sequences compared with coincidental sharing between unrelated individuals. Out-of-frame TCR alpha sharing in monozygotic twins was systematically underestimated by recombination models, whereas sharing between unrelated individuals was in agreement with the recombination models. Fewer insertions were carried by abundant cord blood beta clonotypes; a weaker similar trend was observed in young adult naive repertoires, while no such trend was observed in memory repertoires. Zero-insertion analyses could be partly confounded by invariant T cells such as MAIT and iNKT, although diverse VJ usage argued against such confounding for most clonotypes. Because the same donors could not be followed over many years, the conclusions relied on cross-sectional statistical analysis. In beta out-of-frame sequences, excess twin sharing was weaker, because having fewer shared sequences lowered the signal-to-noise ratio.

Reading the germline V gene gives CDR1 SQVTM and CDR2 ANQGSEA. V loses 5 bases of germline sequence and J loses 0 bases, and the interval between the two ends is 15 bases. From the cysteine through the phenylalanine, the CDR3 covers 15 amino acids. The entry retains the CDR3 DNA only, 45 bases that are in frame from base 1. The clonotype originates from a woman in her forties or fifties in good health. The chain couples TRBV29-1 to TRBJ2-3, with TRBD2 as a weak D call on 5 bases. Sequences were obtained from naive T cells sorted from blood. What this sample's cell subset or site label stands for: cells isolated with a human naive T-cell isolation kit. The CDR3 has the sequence CSVYGSGVSTDTQYF. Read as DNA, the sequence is TGCAGCGTTTATGGCTCCGGGGTTAGCACAGATACGCAGTATTTT.